A single sample is the source of the 32 T cell receptor beta chains below, sequenced in a study of T cells after yellow fever vaccination. TCRdb reprocessed the 5' RACE reads with MiXCR, giving one entry per CDR3 protein. The repertoire includes hundreds of thousands of distinct CDR3 sequences, approximately 3.9% of them detected once, and about a quarter sits in the top ten. The sample in question was PBMCs, obtained on the day of the yellow fever booster vaccination. The receptors shown here come from a man aged 18-30 years who received the YFV17D yellow fever vaccine.

This clonotype was counted at least ten times. This chain links TRBV28 with TRBJ2-7, with 7 bases lining up with TRBD1. J gave up 7 bases and V 1 base, and 4 bases lay outside the gene matches. Germline values: CDR1 MDHEN, CDR2 SYDVKM. The CDR3 is 13 residues long. The CDR3, as DNA: TGTGCCAGCAGTTTATCCGGGACAGTGGAGCAGTACGTC. It is translated as CASSLSGTVEQYV.

Ten or more counts support this clonotype. The chain combines TRBV6-1 with TRBJ1-1; D not resolved. The CDR3 runs 14 residues. Deletions cut 1 base from V and 8 bases from J, with 14 bases between. CDR1 is MNHNS and CDR2 is SASEGT in the germline V gene. The CDR3 spells CASSEVLPAREAFF. Written as DNA, the CDR3 is TGTGCCAGCAGTGAAGTGTTGCCAGCCCGAGAAGCTTTCTTT.

The chain combines TRBV7-9 with TRBJ2-5; no firm D call. The ends were cut back, 5 bases at V and 11 bases at J, with 3 bases in the middle. Germline V CDR1 and CDR2: SEHNR, FQNEAQ (reference sequence). The CDR3 length is 8 residues. In DNA, the CDR3 is TGTGCCAGCAGCCCGCAGTACTTC. Residues: CASSPQYF.

This clonotype has a handful of counts. The chain joins TRBV5-4 to TRBJ2-5, with 9 bases fitting TRBD2. The germline V gene encodes CDR1 SGHNT and CDR2 YYREEE (reference sequence). Unmatched junction bases numbered 8, after V lost 0 bases and J lost 2 bases. CDR3 size: 17 residues. The CDR3 here is CASSLVASGALQETQYF. The CDR3 DNA sequence: TGTGCCAGCAGCTTGGTGGCTAGCGGGGCCCTGCAAGAGACCCAGTACTTC. The variable domain in full, completed from reference TRBV5-4 and TRBJ2-5, reads ETGVTQSPTHLIKTRGQQVTLRCSSQSGHNTVSWYQQALGQGPQFIFQYYREEENGRGNFPPRFSGLQFPNYSSELNVNALELDDSALYLCASSLVASGALQETQYFGPGTRLLVL.

The V call is TRBV5-1, the J call TRBJ1-2; D unclear. The CDR3 contains 15 residues. V lost 0 bases and J lost 2, with 11 bases in between. The germline CDR1 and CDR2 sequences are SGHRS and YFSETQ. CDR3 DNA sequence: TGCGCCAGCAGCTTGGACCCTAATTCGAACTATGGCTACACCTTC. Amino acids: CASSLDPNSNYGYTF.

This clonotype was recorded many times. This chain links TRBV7-6 with TRBJ2-1; 11 bases map to TRBD2. This CDR3 spans 16 amino acids. CDR1 SGHVS and CDR2 FNYEAQ come from the germline V gene. Trimming cost V 5 bases and J 6 bases; bases outside gene matches: 9. The CDR3 here is CASSLITSGGFNEQFF. CDR3 DNA: TGTGCCAGCAGCCTTATTACTAGCGGGGGTTTCAATGAGCAGTTCTTC.

Many counts were recorded for this clonotype. This chain connects TRBV18 to TRBJ1-2; D ambiguous. Looked up from germline, CDR1 is KGHSH and CDR2 is LQKENI. The CDR3 spans 13 residues. V was clipped by 0 bases and J by 4 bases, with 6 bases between them. CDR3 in amino acids: CASSPPGSYGYTF. The DNA for the CDR3 is TGTGCCAGCTCACCACCGGGCAGCTATGGCTACACCTTC.

The chain employs TRBV6-2 or TRBV6-3 and TRBJ1-2, with D unresolved. There are 12 residues in the CDR3. V was pared by 1 base and J by 8 bases, with 8 bases between. From germline, CDR1 is MNHEY and CDR2 SVGEGT. The CDR3, as DNA: TGTGCCAGCAGTTACTACGTGGGAGGCTACACCTTC. Translation: CASSYYVGGYTF.

The rearrangement uses TRBV29-1 and TRBJ2-5; D may be TRBD2 (6 bases). The CDR3 runs to 13 residues. Germline values: CDR1 SQVTM, CDR2 ANQGSEA. The V end was cut by 7 bases, the J end by 4 bases, with 16 bases between. CDR3 DNA: TGCAGCGGGACGGAGGGACGGGGAGAGACCCAGTACTTC. Translation: CSGTEGRGETQYF.

This clonotype was seen a handful of times. The chain links TRBV6-2 or TRBV6-3 to TRBJ2-1; TRBD2 matches at 13 bases. After removal of 4 bases from V and 9 bases from J, the junction contained 6 bases not matched to a gene. Germline lookup yields CDR1 MNHEY and CDR2 SVGEGT. The CDR3 contains 15 residues. CDR3 protein: CASSWGLAGLFEQFF. In DNA, the CDR3 is TGTGCCAGCAGTTGGGGACTAGCGGGGCTCTTTGAGCAGTTCTTC.

This clonotype has only a few counts. This chain joins TRBV6-2 or TRBV6-3 and TRBJ1-1; TRBD1 matches 7 bases. The germline V gene has CDR1 MNHEY and CDR2 SVGEGT. The CDR3 spans 16 residues. The junction had 14 bases not matched to a gene; V was cut back by 8 bases and J by 2 bases. The CDR3 sequence: CASGDREGRENTEAFF. CDR3 coding DNA: TGTGCCAGCGGTGACAGGGAGGGTAGGGAAAACACTGAAGCTTTCTTT.

This clonotype was recorded at least ten times. The chain links TRBV30 to TRBJ2-3; D remains ambiguous. Trimming took off 0 bases at V and 6 bases at J, with 4 bases between the two ends. There are 11 residues in the CDR3. CDR1 and CDR2 (germline): GTSNPN, SVGIG (reference sequence). This chain's CDR3 is CAWSVGDTQYF. CDR3 DNA sequence: TGTGCCTGGAGTGTAGGGGATACGCAGTATTTT.

V is TRBV6-5 and J is TRBJ2-5; maybe TRBD2 (5 bases). Trimming removed 5 bases at V and 2 bases at J, with 15 bases between. Per the germline V gene, CDR1 is MNHEY and CDR2 is SVGAGI. CDR3 size: 15 residues. The CDR3 loop reads CASSDRPGYQETQYF. As DNA, the CDR3 is TGTGCCAGCAGTGATCGGCCGGGATATCAAGAGACCCAGTACTTC.

This clonotype has ten or more counts. The J gene is TRBJ2-1, the V gene TRBV5-1, with TRBD2 identical over 9 bases. This CDR3 spans 15 amino acids. Germline V gene sequence: CDR1 SGHRS, CDR2 YFSETQ. Unmatched junction bases numbered 9, after V lost 4 bases and J lost 7 bases. The CDR3 sequence: CASSVNLAGPNEQFF. Here the CDR3 DNA reads TGCGCCAGCAGCGTGAACCTAGCGGGGCCTAATGAGCAGTTCTTC.

This clonotype was detected many times. The chain uses TRBV4-3 and TRBJ2-3; unclear D gene. V lost 0 bases and J lost 4, with 8 bases in between. This CDR3 comprises 14 residues. Germline CDR1 reads LGHNA; CDR2 reads YSLEER. The CDR3 nucleotides are TGCGCCAGCAGCCAAGACGAGTACGCAGATACGCAGTATTTT. It codes for CASSQDEYADTQYF.

This clonotype was observed at least ten times. This chain joins TRBV29-1 and TRBJ2-2; maybe TRBD1 (6 bases). Trimming took 7 bases from V and 1 from J, leaving 7 bases between them. The CDR3 has 12 amino acids. CDR1 and CDR2 (germline): SQVTM, ANQGSEA. The CDR3 DNA is TGCAGCGCGACAGGGAACACCGGGGAGCTGTTTTTT. Residues: CSATGNTGELFF.

This clonotype was counted ten times or more. CDR3 in DNA: TGCAGTGCTGGGCCCGGGACTAGCTGGGAGACCCAGTACTTC. This codes for CSAGPGTSWETQYF. The chain uses TRBV20-1 and TRBJ2-5; TRBD2 matches at 9 bases. CDR3 length equals 14 residues. Per germline, CDR1 DFQATT and CDR2 SNEGSKA (reference sequence). After removal of 5 bases from V and 5 bases from J, the junction contained 9 bases not matched to a gene.

In its sample, this clonotype was seen many times. The genes are TRBV7-8 and TRBJ2-1; perhaps D is TRBD1 or TRBD2 (5 bases each). From germline, CDR1 is SGHVS and CDR2 FQNEAQ. V lost 6 bases, J lost 4 bases, and 13 bases lay in between. This CDR3 has 14 residues. CDR3 DNA sequence: TGTGCCAGCAGTCCGGGACGGAGATACAATGAGCAGTTCTTC. The encoded protein is CASSPGRRYNEQFF.

Only a few counts were recorded for this clonotype. V and J are TRBV11-2 and TRBJ2-3, with a weak D call TRBD2 (6 bases). CDR3 length: 16 amino acids. V was clipped by 7 bases and J by 4 bases, with 21 bases between them. Germline lookup yields CDR1 SGHAT and CDR2 FQNNGV. CDR3 protein: CASTLRRGPLPDTQYF. CDR3 DNA sequence: TGTGCCAGCACCCTACGGCGGGGACCCCTCCCAGATACGCAGTATTTT.

This clonotype has only a few counts. The chain joins TRBV5-1 to TRBJ1-2; the D is unclear. This CDR3 has 18 amino acids. CDR1 SGHRS and CDR2 YFSETQ come from the germline V gene. With 4 bases removed from V and 0 bases from J, the gap between germline ends came to 22 bases. The CDR3, as DNA: TGCGCCAGCAGCCCGGGAGGTGGAGGGCCCCTCGCTAACTATGGCTACACCTTC. This gives the protein CASSPGGGGPLANYGYTF.

This clonotype was found many times. The rearrangement joins TRBV4-1 to TRBJ1-4; TRBD1 might be the D (6 bases). Germline-derived CDR1 and CDR2 are MGHRA and YSYEKL. V was shortened by 2 bases and J by 8 bases, with 12 bases between the two germline ends. This CDR3 comprises 14 residues. As DNA, the CDR3 is TGCGCCAGCAGCCAACCAGGGGTGCGGGAAAAACTGTTTTTT. As protein: CASSQPGVREKLFF.

CDR3 protein: CASSLGEQVEAFF. The DNA for the CDR3 is TGTGCCAGCAGTTTAGGAGAGCAGGTTGAAGCTTTCTTT. This sequence joins TRBV12-3 or TRBV12-4 and TRBJ1-1; D call uncertain. Trimming took off 1 base at V and 7 bases at J, with 10 bases between the two ends. The CDR3 runs to 13 residues.

This clonotype was counted many times. The chain combines TRBV7-6 with TRBJ2-6; D uncertain. The CDR3 is 15 amino acids. Trimming cost V 5 bases and J 4 bases, with 12 bases left between them. Per the germline V gene, CDR1 is SGHVS and CDR2 is FNYEAQ. CDR3 sequence reads: CASSPPGSGANVLTF. The CDR3 DNA sequence: TGTGCCAGCAGCCCCCCAGGCTCAGGGGCCAACGTCCTGACTTTC.

This clonotype was seen ten or more times. The rearrangement links TRBV7-7 to TRBJ2-2; TRBD2 might be the D (5 bases). V was cut by 11 bases and J by 1 base, with 11 bases left in between. There are 13 residues in the CDR3. CDR1 is SSHAT and CDR2 is FNYEAQ in the germline V gene (reference sequence). The CDR3 nucleotides read TGTGCCGCCGGGGAACAGAACACCGGGGAGCTGTTTTTT. Translating gives CAAGEQNTGELFF. The full variable domain, rest sourced from reference TRBV7-7 and TRBJ2-2, is GAGVSQSPRYKVTKRGQDVTLRCDPISSHATLYWYQQALGQGPEFLTYFNYEAQPDKSGLPSDRFSAERPEGSISTLTIQRTEQRDSAMYRCAAGEQNTGELFFGEGSRLTVL.

The V call is TRBV29-1, the J call TRBJ1-2; D is unclear. The germline V and J ends were trimmed by 4 bases and 3 bases, with 9 bases remaining between them. The CDR3 length is 12 residues. Germline loops: CDR1 SQVTM, CDR2 ANQGSEA. The CDR3 spells CSVVAGYYGYTF. The CDR3 DNA is TGCAGCGTTGTGGCCGGCTACTATGGCTACACCTTC.

This clonotype was observed many times. This chain connects TRBV7-2 to TRBJ2-1, with D possibly being TRBD2 (5 bases). The V end was cut by 1 base, the J end by 8 bases, with 9 bases between. This CDR3 has 13 residues. The germline CDR1 and CDR2 sequences are SGHTA and FQGNSA. CDR3 nucleotide sequence: TGTGCCAGCAGCTTAGGAGGGATAGATGAGCAGTTCTTC. Its protein is CASSLGGIDEQFF.

Only a few counts were recorded for this clonotype. The rearrangement links TRBV7-3 to TRBJ2-1; no clear D. Looked up from germline, CDR1 is SGHTA and CDR2 is FQGTGA. V lost 5 bases and J 5 bases, leaving 7 bases between the germline ends. CDR3 length equals 12 residues. The DNA for the CDR3 is TGTGCCAGCAGCCAGGCGGACAATGAGCAGTTCTTC. Amino acid sequence: CASSQADNEQFF. The complete variable domain, with remaining parts taken from reference TRBV7-3 and TRBJ2-1, reads GAGVSQTPSNKVTEKGKYVELRCDPISGHTALYWYRQSLGQGPEFLIYFQGTGAADDSGLPNDRFFAVRPEGSVSTLKIQRTERGDSAVYLCASSQADNEQFFGPGTRLTVL.

The chain employs TRBV7-2 and TRBJ2-3; a weak D match, TRBD1 (5 bases). Germline V gives CDR1 SGHTA, CDR2 FQGNSA. The CDR3 extends over 15 amino acids. Trimming removed 5 bases from V and 2 bases from J, with 14 bases in between. The CDR3 sequence: CASSPGGALTDTQYF. DNA of the CDR3: TGTGCCAGCAGCCCTGGTGGGGCCCTCACAGATACGCAGTATTTT.

To note about this clonotype: A much larger clone sits a single nucleotide away, making a read error possible. The CDR3 sequence: CASGGGGSYEQYF. CDR3 in DNA: TGTGCCAGCGGCGGAGGGGGGTCCTACGAGCAGTACTTC. The chain has TRBV9 and TRBJ2-7; D tentatively reads TRBD1 or TRBD2 (6 bases each). Germline V lookup: CDR1 SGDLS, CDR2 YYNGEE. The CDR3 extends over 13 amino acids. Trimming took off 7 bases at V and 1 base at J, with 12 bases between the two ends.

The DNA for the CDR3 is TGTGCCAGCAGCTTACGACAGTCTGGGGCCAACGTCCTGACTTTC. Translating it yields CASSLRQSGANVLTF. This chain uses TRBV5-5 with TRBJ2-6; D might be TRBD1 (5 bases). Trimming pared 2 bases from V and 1 base from J, leaving 7 bases between. The CDR3 sequence is 15 residues long. Germline assignment: CDR1 SGHKS and CDR2 YYEKEE (reference sequence).

This clonotype was seen only a few times. The chain is built from TRBV4-2 and TRBJ2-1, with 11 positions matching TRBD2. After removal of 1 base from V and 7 bases from J, the junction contained 3 bases not matched to a gene. Germline lookup yields CDR1 LGHNA and CDR2 YNFKEQ. The CDR3 has 15 residues. The CDR3 loop reads CASSQGRLAGNEQFF. Here the CDR3 DNA reads TGTGCCAGCAGCCAAGGGAGACTAGCGGGAAATGAGCAGTTCTTC.

This clonotype occurred many times. This chain uses TRBV5-1 with TRBJ2-2; the match to TRBD1 covers 7 bases. CDR3 length equals 16 residues. Germline CDR1 reads SGHRS; CDR2 reads YFSETQ. The ends lost 4 bases at V and 4 bases at J; junction bases unmatched: 10. The CDR3 coding sequence is TGCGCCAGCAGCGGAACCGGGACAGTGAGCACCGGGGAGCTGTTTTTT. It specifies CASSGTGTVSTGELFF.